This T cell receptor beta chain was sequenced for a study of cytomegalovirus exposure and HLA in healthy donors. Measured with immunoSEQ multiplex PCR; TCRdb has only the in-frame clones, and not every one. The data show 100,000 to 130,000 clones, approximately 85% seen once. Germline CDR1 and CDR2: MNHEY and SMNVEV (reference sequence). With V trimmed by 3 bases and J by 6 bases, 5 bases remained unmatched. This CDR3 contains 16 residues. The sample consisted of PBMCs. V is TRBV27 and J is TRBJ2-3, with 14 bases that match TRBD2. The TCR sequence derives from a woman between 18 and 30 years old in good health and CMV-seronegative. The CDR3 bases are TGTGCCAGCAGTTTCGGGACTAGCGGGGGTATCGATACGCAGTATTTT. It translates to CASSFGTSGGIDTQYF.